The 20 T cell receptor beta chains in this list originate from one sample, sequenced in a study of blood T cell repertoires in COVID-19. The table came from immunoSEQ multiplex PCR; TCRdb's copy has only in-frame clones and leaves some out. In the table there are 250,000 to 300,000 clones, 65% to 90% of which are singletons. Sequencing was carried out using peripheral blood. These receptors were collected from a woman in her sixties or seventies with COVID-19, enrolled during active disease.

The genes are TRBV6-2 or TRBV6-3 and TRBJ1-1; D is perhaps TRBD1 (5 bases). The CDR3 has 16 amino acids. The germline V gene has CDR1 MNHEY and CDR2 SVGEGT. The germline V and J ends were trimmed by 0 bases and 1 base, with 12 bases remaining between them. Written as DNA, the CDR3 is TGTGCCAGCAGTTACTCGGGGGGGTACAGGAACACTGAAGCTTTCTTT. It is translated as CASSYSGGYRNTEAFF.

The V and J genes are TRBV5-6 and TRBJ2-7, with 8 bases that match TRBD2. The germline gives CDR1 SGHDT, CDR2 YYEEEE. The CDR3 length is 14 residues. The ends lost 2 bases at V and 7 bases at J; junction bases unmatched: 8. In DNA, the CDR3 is TGTGCCAGCAGCTTATCCTCCGGGACTAGTGAGCAGTACTTC. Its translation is CASSLSSGTSEQYF. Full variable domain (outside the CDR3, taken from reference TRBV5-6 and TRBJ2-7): DAGVTQSPTHLIKTRGQQVTLRCSPKSGHDTVSWYQQALGQGPQFIFQYYEEEERQRGNFPDRFSGHQFPNYSSELNVNALLLGDSALYLCASSLSSGTSEQYFGPGTRLTVT.

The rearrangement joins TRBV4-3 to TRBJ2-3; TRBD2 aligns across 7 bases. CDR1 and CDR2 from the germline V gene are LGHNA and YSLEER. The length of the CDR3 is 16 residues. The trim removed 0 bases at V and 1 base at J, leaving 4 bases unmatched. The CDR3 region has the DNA TGCGCCAGCAGCCAAGATCTGGGGGGGGGCACAGATACGCAGTATTTT. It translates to CASSQDLGGGTDTQYF.

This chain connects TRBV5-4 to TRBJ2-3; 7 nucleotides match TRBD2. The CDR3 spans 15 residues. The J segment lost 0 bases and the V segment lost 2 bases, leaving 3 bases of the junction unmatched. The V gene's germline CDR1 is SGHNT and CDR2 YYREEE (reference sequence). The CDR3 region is CASSFSGSSTDTQYF. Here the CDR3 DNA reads TGTGCCAGCAGCTTTAGCGGGTCCAGCACAGATACGCAGTATTTT.

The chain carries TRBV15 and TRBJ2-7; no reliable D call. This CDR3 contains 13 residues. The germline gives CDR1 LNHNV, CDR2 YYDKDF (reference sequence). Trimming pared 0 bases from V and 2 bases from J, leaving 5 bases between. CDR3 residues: CATSRDVTYEQYF. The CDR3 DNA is TGTGCCACCAGCAGAGATGTAACCTACGAGCAGTACTTC.

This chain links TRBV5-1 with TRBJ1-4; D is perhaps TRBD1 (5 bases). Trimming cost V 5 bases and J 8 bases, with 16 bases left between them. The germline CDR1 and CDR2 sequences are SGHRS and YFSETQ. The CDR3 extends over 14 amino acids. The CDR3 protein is CASSRRRGEEKLFF. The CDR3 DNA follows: TGCGCCAGCAGTAGGAGACGGGGGGAGGAAAAACTGTTTTTT.

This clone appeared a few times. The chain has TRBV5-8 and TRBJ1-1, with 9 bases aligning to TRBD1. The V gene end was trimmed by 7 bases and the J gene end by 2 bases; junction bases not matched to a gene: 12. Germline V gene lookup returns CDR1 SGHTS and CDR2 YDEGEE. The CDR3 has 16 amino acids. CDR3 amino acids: CASDWGPTGGNTEAFF. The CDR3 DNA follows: TGTGCCAGCGACTGGGGGCCTACAGGGGGCAACACTGAAGCTTTCTTT.

CDR3: CASSMDREAFF. The CDR3 bases are TGTGCCAGCAGTATGGACAGGGAAGCTTTCTTT. This rearrangement joins TRBV2 to TRBJ1-1, with 7 bases matching TRBD1. Germline values: CDR1 SNHLY, CDR2 FYNNEI. V lost 5 bases, J lost 8 bases, and 2 bases stayed unmatched. This CDR3 spans 11 amino acids. The full variable domain, in which reference TRBV2 and TRBJ1-1 provide the parts outside the CDR3, is EPEVTQTPSHQVTQMGQEVILRCVPISNHLYFYWYRQILGQKVEFLVSFYNNEISEKSEIFDDQFSVERPDGSNFTLKIRSTKLEDSAMYFCASSMDREAFFGQGTRLTVV.

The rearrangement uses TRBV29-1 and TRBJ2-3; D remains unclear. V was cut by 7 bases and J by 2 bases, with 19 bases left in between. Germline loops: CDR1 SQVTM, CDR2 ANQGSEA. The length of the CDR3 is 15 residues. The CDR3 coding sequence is TGCAGCGCCCAGAGAGATAGCCTTCTCACAGATACGCAGTATTTT. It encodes CSAQRDSLLTDTQYF.

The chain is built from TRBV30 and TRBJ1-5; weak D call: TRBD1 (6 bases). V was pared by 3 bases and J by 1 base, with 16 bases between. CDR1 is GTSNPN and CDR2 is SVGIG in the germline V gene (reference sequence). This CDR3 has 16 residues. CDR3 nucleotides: TGTGCCTGGAGCGGCCAACAGGGTTTAAGCAATCAGCCCCAGCATTTT. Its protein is CAWSGQQGLSNQPQHF.

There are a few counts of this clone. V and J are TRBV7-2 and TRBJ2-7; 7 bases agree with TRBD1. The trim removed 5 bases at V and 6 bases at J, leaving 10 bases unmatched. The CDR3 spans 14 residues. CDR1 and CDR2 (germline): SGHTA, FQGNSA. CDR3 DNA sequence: TGTGCCAGCAGCCCTATGAAGACAGGGACCGAGCAGTACTTC. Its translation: CASSPMKTGTEQYF.

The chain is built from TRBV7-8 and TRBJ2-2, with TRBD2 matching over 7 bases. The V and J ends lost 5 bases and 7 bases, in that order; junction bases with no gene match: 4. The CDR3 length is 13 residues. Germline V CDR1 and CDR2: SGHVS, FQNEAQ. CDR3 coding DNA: TGTGCCAGCAGCCGAATAGCGGGCGGGGAGCTGTTTTTT. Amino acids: CASSRIAGGELFF.

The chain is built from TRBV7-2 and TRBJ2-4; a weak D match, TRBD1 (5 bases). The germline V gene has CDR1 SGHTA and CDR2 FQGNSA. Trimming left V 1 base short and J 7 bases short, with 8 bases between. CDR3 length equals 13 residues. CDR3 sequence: CASSLGGPNIQYF. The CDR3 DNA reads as TGTGCCAGCAGCTTAGGGGGCCCCAACATTCAGTACTTC.

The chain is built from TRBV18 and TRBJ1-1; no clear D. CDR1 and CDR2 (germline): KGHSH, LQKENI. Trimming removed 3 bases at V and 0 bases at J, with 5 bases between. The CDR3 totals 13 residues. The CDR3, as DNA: TGTGCCAGCTCACCCGACATGAACACTGAAGCTTTCTTT. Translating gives CASSPDMNTEAFF.

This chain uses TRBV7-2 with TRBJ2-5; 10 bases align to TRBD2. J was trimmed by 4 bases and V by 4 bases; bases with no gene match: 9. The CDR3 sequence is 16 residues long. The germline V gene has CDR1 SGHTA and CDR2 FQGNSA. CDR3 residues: CASSSRASGGVETQYF. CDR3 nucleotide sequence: TGTGCCAGCAGCTCCCGGGCTAGCGGGGGAGTAGAGACCCAGTACTTC.

The DNA for the CDR3 is TGTGCCAGCAGATATCAGGGGGCGCTTGAGACCCAGTACTTC. It translates to CASRYQGALETQYF. The chain is built from TRBV7-2 and TRBJ2-5, with 8 bases that match TRBD1. Germline assignment: CDR1 SGHTA and CDR2 FQGNSA. V shed 6 bases, J shed 5 bases, and the junction held 8 bases outside the gene matches. This CDR3 region has 14 residues.

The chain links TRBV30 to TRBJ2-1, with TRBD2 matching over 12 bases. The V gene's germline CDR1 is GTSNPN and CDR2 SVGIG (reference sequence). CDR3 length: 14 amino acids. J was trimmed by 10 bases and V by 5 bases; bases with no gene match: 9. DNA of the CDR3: TGTGCCTGGGAGACTAGCGGGGGATCCCAGGAGCAGTTCTTC. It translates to CAWETSGGSQEQFF.

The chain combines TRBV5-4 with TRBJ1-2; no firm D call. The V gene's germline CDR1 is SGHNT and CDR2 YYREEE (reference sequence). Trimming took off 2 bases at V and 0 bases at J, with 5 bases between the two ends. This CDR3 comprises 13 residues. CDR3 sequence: CASSLFSNYGYTF. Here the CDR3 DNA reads TGTGCCAGCAGCTTATTCTCTAACTATGGCTACACCTTC.

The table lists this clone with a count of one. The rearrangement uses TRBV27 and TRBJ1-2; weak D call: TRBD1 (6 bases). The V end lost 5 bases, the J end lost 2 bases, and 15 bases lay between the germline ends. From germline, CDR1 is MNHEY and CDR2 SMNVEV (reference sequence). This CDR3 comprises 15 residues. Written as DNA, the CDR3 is TGTGCCAGCAGTCCCAGGGGCGGACCGAACTATGGCTACACCTTC. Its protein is CASSPRGGPNYGYTF.

In DNA form, the CDR3 reads TGTGCCAGCAGCCAAGAGGGAGGCGGCGATAGCTCCTACGAGCAGTACTTC. Protein sequence: CASSQEGGGDSSYEQYF. This chain uses TRBV4-2 with TRBJ2-7, with D maybe TRBD2 (6 bases). This CDR3 spans 17 amino acids. The V gene lost 0 bases and the J gene lost 0 bases, with 15 bases spanning the gap. The germline V gene has CDR1 LGHNA and CDR2 YNFKEQ.